The sequence of this TCR beta chain was determined in a study of OX40 agonist ivuxolimab in advanced cancers. Study as a whole: Age averaged 60 years (range about 20 to 80), and roughly 80% were male.

As regards this clone: Its matching antigen is unknown.

The data were produced by immunoSEQ multiplex PCR, yet TCRdb's version contains in-frame clones alone and is incomplete. The sample holds about 68,000 clones, 86% seen once. Overall study results and limits: Clonal expansion by week 6 occurred in CD4+ and CD8+ blood T cells (at 0.1 to 3.0 mg/kg).

The material sequenced was CD4+ or CD8+ T cells sorted from blood, taken in a trial of the OX40 agonist ivuxolimab. The clonotype comes from an adult with an advanced solid tumor such as melanoma, head and neck, liver or kidney cancer.

The CDR3 sequence is CASSRESYEQYF. The CDR3 bases are TGTGCCAGCAGCCGGGAGTCCTACGAGCAGTACTTC. The rearrangement joins TRBV5-6 to TRBJ2-7, with D possibly being TRBD2 (6 bases). The CDR3 is made up of 12 amino acids. The germline CDR1 and CDR2 sequences are SGHDT and YYEEEE. V lost 4 bases to trimming and J lost 1 base, with 6 bases between them.